The clone carrying this TCR beta chain was detected ten times or more. Its antigen is currently unknown. RNA transcripts gave rise to amplified TCR beta CDR3 regions. With the HTBI primer set, the TCR CDR3 went through a first round of RT-PCR. TCRdb re-derived calls from the multiplex PCR reads in MiXCR, one entry per CDR3 protein. This sample yields 650,000 to 700,000 distinct CDR3 sequences, of which approximately 15% are seen a single time; less than 20% belongs to the top ten. The study based diagnoses on clinical symptoms, serum thyroxine and TRAb, thyroid ultrasound and orbital computed tomography. This sample was included in a study of T cells in Graves' hyperthyroidism and ophthalmopathy. Broader study findings: Expanded thyroid clonotypes (above 0.001) were mostly also found in blood.

The receptor comes from a man aged 45 to 65 with Graves' hyperthyroidism. The sample taken for sequencing was blood.

The CDR3 coding sequence is TGTGCCAGCAGTTTAGGCGGTTCCGGGTACGAGCAGTACTTC. Translated, it gives CASSLGGSGYEQYF. The V call is TRBV12-3 or TRBV12-4, the J call TRBJ2-7; D not certain. V was clipped by 1 base and J by 4 bases, with 11 bases between them. CDR3 length: 14 amino acids.